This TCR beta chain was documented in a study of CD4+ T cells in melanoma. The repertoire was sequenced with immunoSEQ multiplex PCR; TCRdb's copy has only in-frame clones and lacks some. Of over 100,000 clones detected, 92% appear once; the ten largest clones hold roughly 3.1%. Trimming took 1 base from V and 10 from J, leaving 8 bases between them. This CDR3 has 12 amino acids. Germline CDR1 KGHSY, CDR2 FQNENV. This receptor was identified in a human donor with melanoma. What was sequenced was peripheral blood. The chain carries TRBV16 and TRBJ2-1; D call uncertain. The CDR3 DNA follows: TGTGCCAGCAGCCAATTGGCCCCCGAGCAGTTCTTC. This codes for CASSQLAPEQFF.